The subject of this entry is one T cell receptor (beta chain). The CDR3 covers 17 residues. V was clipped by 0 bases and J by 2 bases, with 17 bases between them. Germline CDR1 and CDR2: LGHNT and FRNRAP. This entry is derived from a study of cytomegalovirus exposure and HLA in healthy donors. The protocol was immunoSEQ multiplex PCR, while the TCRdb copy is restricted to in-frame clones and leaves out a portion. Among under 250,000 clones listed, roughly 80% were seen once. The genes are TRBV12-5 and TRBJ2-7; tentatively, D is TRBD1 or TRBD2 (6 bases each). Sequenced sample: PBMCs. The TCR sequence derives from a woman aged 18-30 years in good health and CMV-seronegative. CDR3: CASGLVLAGDKPYEQYF. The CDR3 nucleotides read TGTGCTAGTGGTTTGGTACTAGCAGGGGACAAACCCTACGAGCAGTACTTC. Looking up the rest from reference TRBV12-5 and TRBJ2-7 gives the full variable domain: DARVTQTPRHKVTEMGQEVTMRCQPILGHNTVFWYRQTMMQGLELLAYFRNRAPLDDSGMPKDRFSAEMPDATLATLKIQPSEPRDSAVYFCASGLVLAGDKPYEQYFGPGTRLTVT.